This T cell receptor beta chain was recovered during a study of Graves' ophthalmopathy and Graves' hyperthyroidism. Study at large: If no ophthalmopathy appeared within 18 months of follow-up, hyperthyroidism was termed stable. Study conclusions and caveats: Using a 13-signature model, the authors split ophthalmopathy from stable hyperthyroidism, with roughly 91% sensitivity and 81.08% specificity. Sensitivity reached 70% to 71% and specificity just under 75% when the model predicted ophthalmopathy progression.

Trimming removed 10 bases at V and 7 bases at J, with 25 bases between. CDR1 is MGHDK, CDR2 SYGVNS, per germline. This CDR3 comprises 15 residues. Amplifying from RNA transcripts, the study obtained TCR beta CDR3 regions. First-round RT-PCR relied on HTBI primers, and a second-round multiplex PCR came next. A single record per CDR3 protein comes from TCRdb applying MiXCR to the multiplex PCR reads. The data hold around 1.1 million distinct CDR3 sequences, with 36% observed a single time. Among the exclusions were patients with other autoimmune diseases, uncontrolled infections, pregnancy or lactation. This clonotype was detected ten times or more. Its antigen is as yet unknown.

This TCR derives from an adult man with Graves' hyperthyroidism. J is TRBJ1-2 and V is TRBV25-1; weak D call: TRBD1 (6 bases). The sample consisted of peripheral blood or thyroid tissue (not recorded which). The CDR3 DNA follows: TGTGCCACCAACCAGGCTCCTATACAGGGTGGTGGCTACACCTTC. Translated: CATNQAPIQGGGYTF.